This T cell receptor (beta chain) was obtained from a study of Tregs in tolerant kidney transplant recipients (dated by TCRdb to 2018 to 2020). About the study as a whole: The study used TCRbeta sequencing to identify donor-specific regulatory T cells before combined kidney and bone marrow transplantation, then tracked those cells after transplant. TCRbeta repertoire sequencing was used in a few healthy controls to compare several ways of expanding Tregs specific for an allogeneic donor. Results and caveats for the whole study, not just this receptor: The study was limited by small patient numbers, and the findings need validation in larger populations and under other immunosuppression protocols. Biological reproducibility was not examined directly, but technical replication error appeared to be minimal. The most biologically relevant and donor-specific TCRbeta repertoire appeared to be identified by expanding Tregs with activated donor B cells.

Thawed PBMCs were FACS-sorted into unstimulated Tregs (CD4+CD25+CD127-), CD4+ non-Tregs (CD4+CD25-), CD4 cells and CD8 cells. Blood from healthy controls was obtained either from healthy volunteers or as purchased buffy coats. Healthy control blood was separated into PBMCs by Ficoll density gradient and cryopreserved, and patient PBMCs were collected both before and after transplant. For TCRbeta CDR3 sequencing, genomic DNA from the sorted cells was extracted using the QIAGEN DNeasy Blood and Tissue Kit. High-throughput TCRbeta CDR3 sequencing was carried out commercially through immunoSEQ, with PCR amplification with bias correction and internal controls included. The authors' pipeline ran thus. Unique productive TCRbeta sequences were defined by CDR3 nucleotide sequence where primers matched, otherwise by CDR3 amino acid sequence with Vbeta and Jbeta genes. As a correction for sorting error, sequences shared between sorted populations at a frequency ratio of 2:1 or less were discarded, and the remaining shared sequences were assigned to the higher population. Donor-reactive sequences were defined as at least 5-fold expanded in CFSE-low cells versus unstimulated cells, with frequency of at least 0.01% in CFSE-low cells. Jensen-Shannon divergence, calculated on the top 100 TCRbeta sequences ranked by frequency, was used to quantify repertoire divergence. When a sample had multiple sequencing runs, each run was corrected for sorting error separately and the runs were then pooled. Here the immuneACCESS table is served through TCRdb, limited to in-frame sequences with V and J called. Missing clones are a known gap in these copies; in checked studies unresolved V genes cover under half, and the rest lacks a known reason. That table furnishes V, J and clone size, whereas the DNA furnished D and trimming. This sample gives some 240,000 clones in total; roughly 80% of them show up just once. The ten largest clones take up about 0.68% of the sample.

The CDR3 contains 15 residues, cysteine and phenylalanine counted. Of all the DNA, just the CDR3 is kept, 45 bases in frame from base 1. CDR1 and CDR2 are drawn from the germline V gene (reference sequence): SGHKS, YYEKEE. V and J are truncated by 4 bases and 0 bases respectively, leaving an intervening sequence of 12 bases. Comment on this clone: The antigen it binds to is not known. One base away there is no much larger clone; base qualities are not given.

The chain joins TRBV5-5 to TRBJ2-3, with no confidently assigned D gene. This TCR was sampled from a human donor in good health. What was sequenced was CD4+ T cells from blood. The CDR3 in this case is CASSPLRPSTDTQYF. The nucleotides read TGTGCCAGCAGCCCGCTCCGGCCTAGCACAGATACGCAGTATTTT.